This record covers a single T cell receptor beta chain. As yet, its antigen is unknown. This sample is part of a study of response to subunit inactivated influenza vaccine. V gave up 0 bases and J gave up 5 bases, with 17 bases separating them. Looked up from germline, CDR1 is LGHNA and CDR2 is YNFKEQ. The CDR3 is 17 residues long. TCRdb re-analysed the RT-PCR reads in MiXCR, keeping a single row per CDR3 protein. The sample has about 500,000 distinct CDR3 sequences, approximately 16% seen once. Study results and limitations: T cells newly recruited by each seasonal influenza vaccination are few, the authors suggested.

This clonotype was sampled from a man between 45 and 75 years old who received an inactivated influenza vaccine. Sequenced here: CD4+ T cells sorted from PBMCs, sampled around 25 months after vaccination. The rearrangement joins TRBV4-2 to TRBJ1-3, with D tentatively TRBD1 (5 bases). This chain's CDR3 is CASSQDSRQSERNTIYF. Written as DNA, the CDR3 is TGTGCCAGCAGCCAAGATTCCCGACAGAGCGAGCGAAACACCATATATTTT.